These 18 T cell receptor beta chains came from one sample sequenced in a study of T cell responses to AZD1222 COVID-19 vaccine. Assay: immunoSEQ multiplex PCR; the TCRdb copy retains only in-frame clones and omits some. The sample has around 94,000 clones, about 85% seen once. This specimen was peripheral blood, taken on day 0 of AZD1222 vaccination. The source of these receptors is an adult in good health.

The chain couples TRBV12-3 or TRBV12-4 to TRBJ1-5, with D unclear. The CDR3 totals 12 residues. V shed 8 bases and J shed 6 bases, with 11 bases lying between them. In DNA, the CDR3 is TGTGCCAGCCGGTCTGACACTCAGCCCCAGCATTTT. Translating it yields CASRSDTQPQHF.

The rearrangement joins TRBV4-3 to TRBJ1-4, with D possibly matching TRBD1 (6 bases). V lost 0 bases, J lost 4 bases, and 15 bases lay in between. Germline values: CDR1 LGHNA, CDR2 YSLEER. The CDR3 runs 17 residues. CDR3 DNA sequence: TGCGCCAGCAGCCAAGAATTTTTGGGGGCGGGTAATGAAAAACTGTTTTTT. This encodes CASSQEFLGAGNEKLFF.

The chain has TRBV2 and TRBJ2-1, with TRBD2 as a possible D gene (7 bases). Trimming left V 6 bases short and J 10 bases short, with 19 bases between. The CDR3 totals 14 residues. Germline CDR1 and CDR2: SNHLY and FYNNEI. The CDR3 spells CASRGAGDGREQFF. In DNA form, the CDR3 reads TGTGCCAGCAGGGGGGCGGGGGACGGCAGGGAGCAGTTCTTC.

The V gene is TRBV7-2, the J gene TRBJ1-4; TRBD1 might be the D (5 bases). V lost 5 bases, J lost 0 bases, and 16 bases lay in between. This CDR3 contains 17 residues. The germline gives CDR1 SGHTA, CDR2 FQGNSA. The CDR3 DNA reads as TGTGCCAGCAGCCCCAAGGGGTGGCAATCAACTAATGAAAAACTGTTTTTT. This gives the protein CASSPKGWQSTNEKLFF.

V usage is TRBV30 and J usage is TRBJ1-2; 7 bases line up with TRBD1. Germline V gives CDR1 GTSNPN, CDR2 SVGIG (reference sequence). Trimming took 3 bases from V and 4 from J; bases not matched to a gene: 11. The CDR3 sequence is 15 residues long. The CDR3 is CAWSPETGTIYGYTF. In DNA, the CDR3 is TGTGCCTGGAGCCCGGAGACAGGGACTATCTATGGCTACACCTTC.

V usage is TRBV7-2 and J usage is TRBJ2-1, with 11 bases identical to TRBD1. The germline V gene encodes CDR1 SGHTA and CDR2 FQGNSA. The J segment lost 6 bases and the V segment lost 4 bases, leaving 5 bases of the junction unmatched. The CDR3 sequence is 15 residues long. This CDR3 is CASSSGTGGGNEQFF. For the CDR3, the DNA is TGTGCCAGCAGCTCCGGGACAGGGGGAGGCAATGAGCAGTTCTTC.

This chain uses TRBV18 with TRBJ1-5, with D maybe TRBD1 (5 bases). Germline CDR1 is KGHSH and CDR2 is LQKENI. CDR3 size: 13 residues. Trimming pared 2 bases from V and 7 bases from J, leaving 9 bases between. Written as DNA, the CDR3 is TGTGCCAGCTCACCAGAGACAGAACAGCCCCAGCATTTT. It specifies CASSPETEQPQHF.

V gene TRBV7-2 combines with J gene TRBJ1-5; D is ambiguous. In germline, CDR1 is SGHTA, CDR2 FQGNSA. This CDR3 contains 15 residues. Trimming took off 1 base at V and 4 bases at J, with 11 bases between the two ends. CDR3 loop: CASSLDGSLNQPQHF. The CDR3, as DNA: TGTGCCAGCAGCTTAGACGGCAGCCTGAATCAGCCCCAGCATTTT.

V usage is TRBV6-2 or TRBV6-3 and J usage is TRBJ1-1; 9 bases are shared with TRBD1. CDR1 and CDR2 from the germline V gene are MNHEY and SVGEGT. Trimming cost V 6 bases and J 6 bases; bases outside gene matches: 8. This CDR3 contains 14 residues. The DNA for the CDR3 is TGTGCCAGCAGCCGCCCCGACAGGGGGGCTGAAGCTTTCTTT. Amino acids: CASSRPDRGAEAFF.

This rearrangement joins TRBV24-1 to TRBJ2-3; D remains unclear. V was shortened by 0 bases and J by 3 bases, with 9 bases between the two germline ends. The CDR3 sequence is 15 residues long. CDR1 is KGHDR, CDR2 SFDVKD, per germline. In DNA, the CDR3 is TGTGCCACCAGTGATTTGCTTTCGGGTACAGATACGCAGTATTTT. This sequence encodes CATSDLLSGTDTQYF.

The chain combines TRBV5-1 with TRBJ1-2; D gene ambiguous. The V gene's germline CDR1 is SGHRS and CDR2 YFSETQ. V dropped 0 bases and J dropped 2 bases, with 14 bases sitting between them. The CDR3 runs 16 residues. CDR3 bases: TGCGCCAGCAGCTTGGATCCGACTGCTCACAACTATGGCTACACCTTC. Translated: CASSLDPTAHNYGYTF.

J is TRBJ1-6 and V is TRBV19, with TRBD1 matching over 10 bases. The J segment lost 9 bases and the V segment lost 3 bases, leaving 17 bases of the junction unmatched. Germline V CDR1 and CDR2: LNHDA, SQIVND (reference sequence). The CDR3 is 19 amino acids. The CDR3 loop is CASSIKTAPGQGWFSPLHF. In DNA form, the CDR3 reads TGTGCCAGTAGTATTAAAACCGCTCCGGGACAGGGGTGGTTTTCACCCCTCCACTTT.

In this sample, this clone turned up a few times. This chain joins TRBV7-6 and TRBJ2-1, with unresolved D. Germline CDR1 SGHVS, CDR2 FNYEAQ. CDR3 size: 16 residues. The V and J ends lost 1 base and 0 bases respectively, with 10 bases between them. CDR3 amino acids: CASSLGAEISYNEQFF. Written as DNA, the CDR3 is TGTGCCAGCAGCTTAGGGGCTGAGATCTCCTACAATGAGCAGTTCTTC.

The rearrangement uses TRBV10-3 and TRBJ2-2, with TRBD1 identical over 10 bases. Per the germline V gene, CDR1 is ENHRY and CDR2 is SYGVKD. The junction had 10 bases not matched to a gene; V was cut back by 4 bases and J by 8 bases. The CDR3 runs 16 residues. The chain's CDR3 is CAISVAGTGDGGELFF. The CDR3 DNA follows: TGTGCCATCAGTGTAGCCGGGACAGGGGATGGTGGGGAGCTGTTTTTT.

This chain links TRBV2 with TRBJ2-6, with D uncertain. The CDR3 has 14 amino acids. Germline assignment: CDR1 SNHLY and CDR2 FYNNEI. Trimming stripped 0 bases from V and 1 base from J, with 1 base between. The CDR3 protein is CASSEASGANVLTF. CDR3 nucleotide sequence: TGTGCCAGCAGTGAAGCGTCTGGGGCCAACGTCCTGACTTTC.

The V gene is TRBV29-1, the J gene TRBJ2-1; 15 positions agree with TRBD2. Germline loops: CDR1 SQVTM, CDR2 ANQGSEA. This CDR3 contains 14 residues. Trimming cost V 4 bases and J 9 bases; bases outside gene matches: 4. This CDR3 is CSVGTSGGASEQFF. CDR3 bases: TGCAGCGTTGGGACTAGCGGGGGGGCTTCTGAGCAGTTCTTC.

The chain couples TRBV4-3 to TRBJ1-6; D gene uncertain. The length of the CDR3 is 14 residues. Trimming took off 0 bases at V and 2 bases at J, with 2 bases between the two ends. Germline V gene sequence: CDR1 LGHNA, CDR2 YSLEER. Here the CDR3 reads CASSQDPYNSPLHF. In nucleotides, the CDR3 is TGCGCCAGCAGCCAAGATCCCTATAATTCACCCCTCCACTTT.

The chain recombines TRBV29-1 with TRBJ2-1, with TRBD2 identical over 9 bases. The CDR3 extends over 15 amino acids. V shed 5 bases, J shed 8 bases, and the junction held 13 bases outside the gene matches. Germline V gene data show CDR1 as SQVTM and CDR2 as ANQGSEA. CDR3 sequence reads: CSVSGGMGWGHEQFF. The CDR3 DNA sequence: TGCAGCGTTAGCGGGGGGATGGGGTGGGGTCATGAGCAGTTCTTC.